This is a list of T cell receptor beta chains from one sample in a study of control samples from healthy donors and cancer patients. Clones were read by immunoSEQ multiplex PCR, and TCRdb kept only the in-frame ones, dropping some. The sample yields around 130,000 clones, nearly 90% seen once. Source material: PBMCs. Receptor source: a middle-aged man with head and neck cancer. Each CDR3 is given with its conserved first and last residue. D genes are given only for firm matches. Only some rows state a clone size, as once, few, many or a class for expanded clones.

V gene: TRBV19
D gene: TRBD1
J gene: TRBJ2-7
clone size: once
CDR3 DNA: TGTGCCAGTAGTATGGTCTGGACAGGGGTTTACGAGCAGTACTTC
CDR3 protein: CASSMVWTGVYEQYF

V gene: TRBV28
D gene: -
J gene: TRBJ2-2
clone size: -
CDR3 DNA: TGTGCCAGCAGTCCCACGGCGTCCTCCGTGGTGCGAGGGGAGCTGTTTTTT
CDR3 protein: CASSPTASSVVRGELFF

V gene: TRBV13
D gene: TRBD2
J gene: TRBJ2-1
clone size: -
CDR3 DNA: TGTGCCAGCAGCCCGGCCGGGACTAGCGGGGCGGGCAATGAGCAGTTCTTC
CDR3 protein: CASSPAGTSGAGNEQFF

V gene: TRBV20-1
D gene: TRBD2
J gene: TRBJ2-1
clone size: -
CDR3 DNA: TGCAGTGCTAGTTGGACTAGCGGTATCGATGAGCAGTTCTTC
CDR3 protein: CSASWTSGIDEQFF

V gene: TRBV5-1
D gene: -
J gene: TRBJ1-1
clone size: -
CDR3 DNA: TGCGCCAGCAGCTTTGGCTCTACGAACACTGAAGCTTTCTTT
CDR3 protein: CASSFGSTNTEAFF

V gene: TRBV5-6
D gene: -
J gene: TRBJ2-1
clone size: -
CDR3 DNA: TGTGCCAGCAGCCAGACGGACTACAATGAGCAGTTCTTC
CDR3 protein: CASSQTDYNEQFF

V gene: TRBV19
D gene: TRBD1
J gene: TRBJ1-4
clone size: -
CDR3 DNA: TGTGCCACCCAACGACAGGGGGTTAGAGAAAAACTGTTTTTT
CDR3 protein: CATQRQGVREKLFF

V gene: TRBV11-3
D gene: -
J gene: TRBJ2-2
clone size: -
CDR3 DNA: TGTGCCAGCAGTCTTCAGGGTTCGAACACCGGGGAGCTGTTTTTT
CDR3 protein: CASSLQGSNTGELFF

V gene: TRBV12-5
D gene: -
J gene: TRBJ2-2
clone size: -
CDR3 DNA: TGTGCTAGTGGCCCACAGGGATCCGGGGAGCTGTTTTTT
CDR3 protein: CASGPQGSGELFF

V gene: TRBV7-8
D gene: TRBD2
J gene: TRBJ2-3
clone size: -
CDR3 DNA: TGTGCCAGCAGCTTCCGACTAGCGGGGGGATCGGATACGCAGTATTTT
CDR3 protein: CASSFRLAGGSDTQYF

V gene: TRBV19
D gene: TRBD2
J gene: TRBJ2-1
clone size: -
CDR3 DNA: TGTGCCAGTAGTATAAATGGCGGGAGCTCCTACAATGAGCAGTTCTTC
CDR3 protein: CASSINGGSSYNEQFF

V gene: TRBV28
D gene: -
J gene: TRBJ2-5
clone size: -
CDR3 DNA: TGTGCCAGCAGCATCTTGGGGAGGACCCAAGGCGTTGAGACCCAGTACTTC
CDR3 protein: CASSILGRTQGVETQYF

V gene: TRBV6-5
D gene: -
J gene: TRBJ2-3
clone size: few
CDR3 DNA: TGTGCCAGCAGTTACTCTGCGGTACGCACAGATACGCAGTATTTT
CDR3 protein: CASSYSAVRTDTQYF

V gene: TRBV11-1
D gene: TRBD2
J gene: TRBJ2-7
clone size: -
CDR3 DNA: TGTGCCAGCAGCGCCCCGGGACTAGCGGGAGAGAAGCAGTACTTC
CDR3 protein: CASSAPGLAGEKQYF

V gene: TRBV5-4
D gene: -
J gene: TRBJ2-7
clone size: -
CDR3 DNA: TGTGCCAGCAGCACGACAGGAGACTACGAGCAGTACTTC
CDR3 protein: CASSTTGDYEQYF

V gene: TRBV5-4
D gene: -
J gene: TRBJ2-2
clone size: -
CDR3 DNA: TGTGCCAGCAGCTTGGGCATTGGGACTGGCACCGGGGAGCTGTTTTTT
CDR3 protein: CASSLGIGTGTGELFF